The T cell receptor beta chain described here comes from a study of T cell responses to AZD1222 COVID-19 vaccine. Findings of the study overall: Repertoires in all cases were sampled only once the peak T cell response had passed. Seropositive at baseline were only 5 or 6 AZD1222 recipients. Spike-specific TCR repertoires showed rising breadth and depth after two AZD1222 doses.

Remarks on this clone: Its antigen is undetermined.

V gave up 1 base and J gave up 4 bases, with 14 bases separating them. Per the germline V gene, CDR1 is SGHTA and CDR2 is FQGNSA. The CDR3 sequence is 15 residues long. Clones were sequenced by immunoSEQ multiplex PCR, and TCRdb holds only the in-frame ones, with some missing. The sample has more than 100,000 clones, approximately 90% seen once; the top ten hold approximately 2.5%. This sample comprised peripheral blood, obtained 28 days after the second AZD1222 dose. The V and J genes are TRBV7-2 and TRBJ2-7; maybe TRBD2 (5 bases). The sequence came from an adult who received the AZD1222 COVID-19 vaccine. CDR3 protein: CASSLGASILYEQYF. DNA of the CDR3: TGTGCCAGCAGCTTAGGGGCTAGCATTTTATACGAGCAGTACTTC.